This T cell receptor (beta chain) was recorded in a study of cytotoxic CD8 clonotypes in ibrutinib-treated CLL. Overall study context: Outcomes included around 25 partial and 2 complete responses; after median roughly 71 months, 14 stayed remitted and some 12 progressed. Mean productive templates were 255,043; mean productive rearrangements were about 89,000.

The method was immunoSEQ multiplex PCR; TCRdb's version includes in-frame clones alone and lacks a portion of them. The table shows approximately 190,000 clones, with 79% occurring only once. A few counts support this clone. The antigen remains undetermined. The CDR3 is 12 amino acids. Looked up from germline, CDR1 is SEHNR and CDR2 is FQNEAQ (reference sequence). Deletions cut 4 bases from V and 4 bases from J, with 5 bases between. General study results and limits: Shared public clonotypes were rare, and on treatment they either got smaller or stayed the same. Clonality (at baseline) was higher than in age-matched healthy donors and tracked circulating CD8+ T-cell counts.

The clonotype originates from a human donor with chronic lymphocytic leukemia. The V call is TRBV7-9, the J call TRBJ2-1, with no clear D. The sample was PBMCs, taken after 12 months of ibrutinib treatment. The CDR3 region is CASSSLYNEQFF. The CDR3 coding sequence is TGTGCCAGCAGCTCCCTATACAATGAGCAGTTCTTC.